The rows below give T cell receptor beta chains drawn from one sample of a study of beta chain features in type 1 diabetes. The data were produced by immunoSEQ multiplex PCR, yet TCRdb's version contains in-frame clones alone and is incomplete. The data show around 360,000 clones, around an eighth seen once. Material: naive CD4+ T cells from blood. These receptors all stem from a woman aged 18-29 years with type 1 diabetes. Both conserved end residues are trimmed from each CDR3.

V gene	J gene	CDR3 protein
TRBV9	TRBJ1-1	ASSVDPRATEAF
TRBV5-1	TRBJ2-7	ASSLAVRGQGNEQY
TRBV4-3	TRBJ1-2	ASSQWTPNTLNYGYT
TRBV25-1	TRBJ2-7	ASSNRGSFYEQY
TRBV11-2	TRBJ1-5	ASSLEPFTQNQPQH
TRBV18	TRBJ1-1	ASSPQGAPNTEAF
TRBV4-3	TRBJ2-3	ASSPGTGLSDTQY
TRBV13	TRBJ2-1	ASSAGTRSYNEQF
TRBV5-1	TRBJ2-7	ASSTSTGGTSYEQY
TRBV28	TRBJ2-2	ASRLSNTGELF
TRBV28	TRBJ1-5	ASSFSVGGQPQH
TRBV14	TRBJ1-1	ASSPPGLAMNTEAF
TRBV5-1	TRBJ1-4	ASSLEQGAKKLF
TRBV5-1	TRBJ1-1	ASSSTGVMNTEAF
TRBV5-1	TRBJ2-5	ASSPPERELQETQY
TRBV13	TRBJ2-6	ASSFLQGMTGANVLT
TRBV7-9	TRBJ2-1	ASSRTPLWAYNELF
TRBV15	TRBJ2-1	ATSRDLPSGTYNEQF
TRBV4-3	TRBJ1-5	ASSRDRGRPQPQH
TRBV19	TRBJ2-3	ASSVQQGTQY
TRBV25-1	TRBJ2-3	ASSERGAARTDTQY
TRBV14	TRBJ2-1	ASSALAGTNNEQF
TRBV5-4	TRBJ2-1	ASSFPGQSYNEQF
TRBV15	TRBJ2-1	ATSRGTATPYNEQF
TRBV28	TRBJ2-7	ASSPPGQGRSEQY
TRBV7-9	TRBJ1-1	ASTARFPEAF
TRBV5-1	TRBJ1-2	ASSLDYLGRLGYT
TRBV29-1	TRBJ1-1	SASAGYAEAF